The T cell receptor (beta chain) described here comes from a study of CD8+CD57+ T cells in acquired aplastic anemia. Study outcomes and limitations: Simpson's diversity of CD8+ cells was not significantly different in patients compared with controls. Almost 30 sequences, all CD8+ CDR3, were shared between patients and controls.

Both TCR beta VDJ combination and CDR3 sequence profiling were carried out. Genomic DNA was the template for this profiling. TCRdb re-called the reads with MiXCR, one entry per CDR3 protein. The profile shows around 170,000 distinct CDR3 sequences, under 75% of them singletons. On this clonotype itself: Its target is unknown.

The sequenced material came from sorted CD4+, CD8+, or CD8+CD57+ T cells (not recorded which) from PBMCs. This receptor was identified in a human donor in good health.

CDR3 DNA sequence: TGCAGCGACCCGTCGGCGGCAATCAACTCTGGGGCCAACGTCCTGACTTTC. It encodes CSDPSAAINSGANVLTF. The rearrangement uses TRBV29-1 and TRBJ2-6; D gene ambiguous. Trimming removed 7 bases at V and 0 bases at J, with 19 bases between. This CDR3 has 17 residues. Per the germline V gene, CDR1 is SQVTM and CDR2 is ANQGSEA.